This T cell receptor beta chain appears in the sequencing data of a study of technical replicates of blood from several donors. This table comes from immunoSEQ multiplex PCR, and its TCRdb copy is limited to in-frame clones, with some not included. Seen here are about 75,000 clones, 95% to 98% observed once, and the top ten hold around 0.18%. This CDR3 contains 12 residues. The V gene's germline CDR1 is MNHEY and CDR2 SVGAGI. Trimming pared 5 bases from V and 8 bases from J, leaving 9 bases between. The chain joins TRBV6-5 to TRBJ1-4, with D unresolved. The TCR sequence derives from a human donor in good health. The sample consisted of T cells isolated from PBMCs. In DNA form, the CDR3 reads TGTGCCAGCAGTCAACGGCGGGAAAAACTGTTTTTT. It is translated as CASSQRREKLFF.